The 14 T cell receptor beta chains below were found in one sample sequenced in a study of response to subunit inactivated influenza vaccine. TCRdb reanalysed the RT-PCR reads using MiXCR and keeps one entry per CDR3 protein. The sample carries roughly 500,000 distinct CDR3 sequences, about 17% recorded once. The sequencing here drew on CD4+ T cells sorted from PBMCs, taken roughly 24 months after vaccination. The receptors stem from a man aged 50 to 69 who received an inactivated influenza vaccine.

The chain has TRBV20-1 and TRBJ2-7; possible D gene TRBD1, 7 bases. This CDR3 is 13 amino acids long. Trimming took off 3 bases at V and 3 bases at J, with 12 bases between the two ends. Germline values: CDR1 DFQATT, CDR2 SNEGSKA (reference sequence). The CDR3 sequence: CSASRGEDYEQYF. CDR3 nucleotides: TGCAGTGCTAGCAGGGGGGAAGACTACGAGCAGTACTTC.

The V call is TRBV9, the J call TRBJ2-5; 14 bases are a match to TRBD2. After removal of 6 bases from V and 5 bases from J, the junction contained 6 bases not matched to a gene. Germline CDR1 is SGDLS and CDR2 is YYNGEE. This CDR3 is 15 amino acids long. CDR3 in amino acids: CASNSGTSGSETQYF. As DNA, the CDR3 is TGTGCCAGCAACTCCGGGACTAGCGGGAGCGAGACCCAGTACTTC.

The chain combines TRBV10-3 with TRBJ2-2, with D perhaps TRBD1 (5 bases). V dropped 3 bases and J dropped 4 bases, with 9 bases sitting between them. Germline assignment: CDR1 ENHRY and CDR2 SYGVKD. This CDR3 is built from 14 residues. The CDR3 sequence is CAISEGVPTGELFF. As DNA, the CDR3 is TGTGCCATCAGTGAAGGGGTCCCCACCGGGGAGCTGTTTTTT.

This rearrangement joins TRBV6-1 to TRBJ2-2; the match to TRBD1 covers 8 bases. Germline lookup yields CDR1 MNHNS and CDR2 SASEGT. The CDR3 contains 15 residues. Trimming took 6 bases from V and 7 from J; bases not matched to a gene: 10. CDR3: CASRTRGQRNGELFF. The CDR3 DNA reads TGTGCCAGCAGAACCAGGGGGCAGAGGAACGGGGAGCTGTTTTTT.

This clonotype was observed a few times. The chain couples TRBV9 to TRBJ2-1, with a tentative D call TRBD2 (6 bases). Germline loops: CDR1 SGDLS, CDR2 YYNGEE. Trimming shortened V by 2 bases and J by 2 bases, and 11 bases separated the two germline ends. CDR3 length equals 15 residues. The DNA of the CDR3 is TGTGCCAGCAGCGTCCGGGACTCACCCTACAATGAGCAGTTCTTC. Translation gives CASSVRDSPYNEQFF.

This clonotype was found a few times. V gene TRBV3-1 combines with J gene TRBJ1-1, with D unclear. V shed 4 bases and J shed 3 bases, with 9 bases lying between them. The CDR3 covers 13 residues. Germline-derived CDR1 and CDR2 are LGHDT and YNNKEL (reference sequence). The CDR3 DNA reads as TGTGCCAGCAGCCCGGCGGCGTACACTGAAGCTTTCTTT. It encodes CASSPAAYTEAFF.

The chain recombines TRBV7-2 with TRBJ1-6, with D perhaps TRBD1 (6 bases). The germline gives CDR1 SGHTA, CDR2 FQGNSA. V lost 5 bases, J lost 9 bases, and 11 bases lay in between. This CDR3 comprises 13 residues. CDR3 DNA: TGTGCCAGCAGCCTAAGGACAGCTTCACCCCTCCACTTT. This encodes CASSLRTASPLHF.

This clonotype was seen more than once but under ten times. This chain links TRBV10-3 with TRBJ1-4, with D perhaps TRBD1 (5 bases). This CDR3 comprises 11 residues. Germline V lookup: CDR1 ENHRY, CDR2 SYGVKD. Trimming pared 10 bases from V and 8 bases from J, leaving 11 bases between. The CDR3 nucleotides read TGTGCCACCATGGAGGGGGAAAAACTGTTTTTT. It yields the protein CATMEGEKLFF.

V gene TRBV15 combines with J gene TRBJ1-4; no firm D call. The CDR3 loop spans 15 amino acids. The V end was cut by 5 bases, the J end by 5 bases, with 15 bases between. Germline V gives CDR1 LNHNV, CDR2 YYDKDF (reference sequence). CDR3 DNA sequence: TGTGCCACCAGCCTCCGGGGTCGGGCGAATGAAAAACTGTTTTTT. This gives the protein CATSLRGRANEKLFF.

The table lists this clonotype with a few counts. The chain recombines TRBV7-2 with TRBJ2-1; D unresolved. Looked up from germline, CDR1 is SGHTA and CDR2 is FQGNSA. This CDR3 is 14 amino acids long. V was pared by 0 bases and J by 6 bases, with 9 bases between. This chain's CDR3 is CASSLAGPLNEQFF. DNA for the CDR3: TGTGCCAGCAGCTTAGCAGGGCCCCTCAATGAGCAGTTCTTC.

This clonotype was detected a few times. The gene calls are TRBV4-2 and TRBJ2-1, with 11 nucleotides matching TRBD2. V dropped 1 base and J dropped 4; count of bases not matched to a gene: 6. The length of the CDR3 is 17 residues. CDR1 is LGHNA and CDR2 is YNFKEQ in the germline V gene. CDR3 residues: CASSQAITSGSYNEQFF. The CDR3 DNA reads TGTGCCAGCAGCCAAGCTATTACTAGCGGGAGTTACAATGAGCAGTTCTTC.

Only a few counts were recorded for this clonotype. This chain uses TRBV15 with TRBJ1-4; TRBD1 might be the D (6 bases). Germline CDR1 is LNHNV and CDR2 is YYDKDF (reference sequence). The V gene lost 7 bases and the J gene lost 7 bases, with 19 bases spanning the gap. The CDR3 consists of 15 residues. The CDR3 sequence: CATTPPGRGSEKLFF. The CDR3 DNA reads TGTGCCACCACCCCCCCGGGCAGGGGAAGTGAAAAACTGTTTTTT.

This clonotype has ten or more counts. The chain couples TRBV6-2 or TRBV6-3 to TRBJ2-4, with 10 nucleotides matching TRBD1. Looked up from germline, CDR1 is MNHEY and CDR2 is SVGEGT. The CDR3 sequence is 15 residues long. J was trimmed by 8 bases and V by 0 bases; bases with no gene match: 4. The CDR3 sequence: CASSYSGQGSDIQYF. The CDR3 DNA reads as TGTGCCAGCAGTTACTCGGGACAGGGGAGCGACATTCAGTACTTC.

The gene calls are TRBV5-1 and TRBJ2-1; 11 bases agree with TRBD2. The CDR3 contains 15 residues. Losses at the gene ends were 6 bases for V and 2 bases for J; bases not matched to a gene: 4. CDR1 and CDR2 (germline): SGHRS, YFSETQ. CDR3: CASTLAGGTYNEQFF. CDR3 nucleotide sequence: TGCGCCAGCACTCTAGCGGGGGGTACCTACAATGAGCAGTTCTTC.